This T cell receptor beta chain was recorded in a study of response to subunit inactivated influenza vaccine. Findings and caveats of the study: The authors proposed limited new T cell recruitment per seasonal influenza vaccination.

One entry per CDR3 protein results from TCRdb running MiXCR on the RT-PCR reads. The sample yields about 580,000 distinct CDR3 sequences, approximately 14% seen once. The CDR3 is 16 amino acids. Between the trimmed V and J ends, which lost 4 bases and 1 base, there was a span of 16 bases. Germline lookup yields CDR1 SGHRS and CDR2 YFSETQ. As concerns this clonotype: Its antigen is unidentified.

The source of this sequence is a man aged 50 or older who received an inactivated influenza vaccine. The J gene is TRBJ2-3, the V gene TRBV5-1; D is perhaps TRBD1 (5 bases). This specimen consisted of PBMCs from blood, obtained less than 13 days after vaccination. This chain's CDR3 is CASSPSGRVGTDTQYF. In DNA form, the CDR3 reads TGCGCCAGCAGCCCCTCCGGCAGGGTCGGCACAGATACGCAGTATTTT.